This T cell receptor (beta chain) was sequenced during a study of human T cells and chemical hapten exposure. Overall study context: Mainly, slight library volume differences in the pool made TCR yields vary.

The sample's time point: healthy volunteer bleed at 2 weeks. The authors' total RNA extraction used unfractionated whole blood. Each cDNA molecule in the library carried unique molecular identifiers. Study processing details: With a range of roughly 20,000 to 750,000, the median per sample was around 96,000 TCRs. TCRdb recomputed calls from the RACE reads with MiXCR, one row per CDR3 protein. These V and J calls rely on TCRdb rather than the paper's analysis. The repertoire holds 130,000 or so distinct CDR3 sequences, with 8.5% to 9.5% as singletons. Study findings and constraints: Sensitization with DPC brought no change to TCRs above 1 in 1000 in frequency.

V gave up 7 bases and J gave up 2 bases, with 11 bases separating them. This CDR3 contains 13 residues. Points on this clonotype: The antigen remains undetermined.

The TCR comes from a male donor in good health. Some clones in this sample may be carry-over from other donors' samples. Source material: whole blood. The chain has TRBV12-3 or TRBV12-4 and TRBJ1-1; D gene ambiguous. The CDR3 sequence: CASKLGLNTEAFF. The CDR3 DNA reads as TGTGCCAGCAAGTTGGGCCTTAACACTGAAGCTTTCTTT.